There are many counts of the clone carrying this TCR beta chain. Time point: pre-sensitization, week 0. The treatment was: therapeutic diphenylcyclopropenone sensitization with weekly scalp DPC. This sample is drawn from a study of human T cells and chemical hapten exposure. TCRdb reanalysed the RACE reads using MiXCR and keeps one entry per CDR3 protein. This sample has more than 300,000 distinct CDR3 sequences, with 4% to 6% found just once. The V and J ends lost 8 bases and 4 bases respectively, with 17 bases between them. This CDR3 has 14 amino acids. The germline gives CDR1 KGHDR, CDR2 SFDVKD. The sample here was whole blood, taken in connection with sensitization to the hapten diphenylcyclopropenone (DPC). The TCR comes from a woman between 50 and 59 years old with alopecia areata. Some clones in this sample may be carry-over from other donors' samples. The genes are TRBV24-1 and TRBJ2-7; D not resolved. In nucleotides, the CDR3 is TGTGCCACCATAAAGCCCTCGATGATGTACGAGCAGTACTTC. It specifies CATIKPSMMYEQYF.